The rows below give T cell receptor beta chains drawn from one sample of a study of cytomegalovirus exposure and HLA in healthy donors. TCRdb's table, derived via immunoSEQ multiplex PCR, lists solely in-frame clones and lacks some. The sample shows 150,000 to 190,000 clones, around 75% of them seen only once. Sequenced sample: PBMCs. The receptors derive from a man younger than 30 in good health and CMV-seronegative. Each CDR3 is given without its conserved first and last residue. A D gene is named only where the DNA matches it firmly.

CDR3	V	J	D
ASSFLAGNSGELF	TRBV28	TRBJ2-2	TRBD2
ASSHSGRIYNEQF	TRBV18	TRBJ2-1	TRBD2
ASSLVLPASGSYNEQF	TRBV7-2	TRBJ2-1	TRBD2
ASSVGGTGELF	TRBV9	TRBJ2-2	-
ASSPPPAGDTQY	TRBV13	TRBJ2-3	-
ASRPTGTGVYNEQF	TRBV28	TRBJ2-1	TRBD1
ASRATGSGNTIY	TRBV2	TRBJ1-3	-
ASSVNGMNTEAF	TRBV9	TRBJ1-1	-
ASRERQDIYGYT	TRBV19	TRBJ1-2	-
ASSHAGPDTYEQY	TRBV4-1	TRBJ2-7	-
ASSISGTAYEQY	TRBV19	TRBJ2-7	TRBD2
ASSLGTGRAF	TRBV5-4	TRBJ1-1	TRBD1
ASMRRGADTQY	TRBV19	TRBJ2-3	-
ASSLGGPPYNEQF	TRBV7-6	TRBJ2-1	TRBD2
ASSFAGAHEQY	TRBV28	TRBJ2-7	-
ASSQATPNEQF	TRBV14	TRBJ2-1	-
ASSQDWDRGGYT	TRBV4-1	TRBJ1-2	TRBD1
ASSPGGVRGGGGYT	TRBV7-2	TRBJ1-2	-
ASSQDRGFANTGELF	TRBV4-3	TRBJ2-2	-
ASSVGASEGSYEQY	TRBV9	TRBJ2-7	-
ASSAYGLAGQETQY	TRBV9	TRBJ2-5	TRBD2
ASSAISGRAGELF	TRBV9	TRBJ2-2	TRBD2
ASSYAGGGELAEAF	TRBV6-5	TRBJ1-1	TRBD1
ASSLEEGARGYT	TRBV7-2	TRBJ1-2	TRBD1
ASTLAGVMDEQY	TRBV6-5	TRBJ2-7	TRBD2
ASSPLNQPQH	TRBV27	TRBJ1-5	-
ASSPRTGSGYGYT	TRBV7-2	TRBJ1-2	TRBD1
ASSQVGRTGNIQY	TRBV4-1	TRBJ2-4	TRBD1
SSSLVQGTHFETQY	TRBV7-9	TRBJ2-5	-
ASSLGGLAEETQY	TRBV5-1	TRBJ2-5	TRBD2
ASSLLAGGESEAF	TRBV7-9	TRBJ1-1	TRBD1
ASSLVASGGPGYEQY	TRBV27	-	TRBD2
ASSREGLAGGDTQY	TRBV27	TRBJ2-3	TRBD2
ASSVATYNEQF	TRBV9	TRBJ2-1	-
ASSLRGVGNTIY	TRBV7-9	TRBJ1-3	-
ASSPGTGVYEQY	TRBV27	TRBJ2-7	TRBD1
ASSQISRNEQF	TRBV4-1	TRBJ2-1	-
AITRGLAGGMVADTQY	TRBV7-9	TRBJ2-3	TRBD2
ASSLVGRDREQY	TRBV28	TRBJ2-7	TRBD2
ASSQKGQGVETQY	TRBV14	TRBJ2-5	TRBD1
ASSLARGVSYEQY	TRBV7-8	TRBJ2-7	-
ASSRGTGDAYEQY	TRBV4-1	TRBJ2-7	TRBD1
ASTRGFGYT	TRBV6-5	TRBJ1-2	-
SSSPPAWGGRYEQY	TRBV7-9	TRBJ2-7	TRBD2
ASSENPGSQETQY	TRBV6-1	TRBJ2-5	-
ASSLAGRQLF	TRBV5-4	TRBJ1-4	-
SVVLGGAYEQY	TRBV29-1	TRBJ2-7	TRBD2
ASRPDRPYEQY	TRBV7-9	TRBJ2-7	-
ASSQHWTGGASPQH	TRBV4-1	TRBJ1-5	TRBD1
ASNPAGKGQETNYGYT	TRBV7-9	TRBJ1-2	-